This T cell receptor (beta chain) was found in a study of PD-1 blockade in classical Hodgkin lymphoma. The CDR3 is 15 residues long. Between the trimmed V and J ends, which lost 0 bases and 6 bases, there was a span of 13 bases. From germline, CDR1 is MNHEY and CDR2 SMNVEV (reference sequence). A word on this clone: The target antigen is unknown.

Study outcomes and limitations: Patients starting nivolumab less than 1 year after ASCT had lower diversity and were excluded from later analyses. It was reported that newly diagnosed patients had less baseline TCR diversity than healthy donors.

There was relapse after autologous stem cell transplantation in every patient, and there was variation in brentuximab vedotin exposure. TCRdb's table, derived via immunoSEQ multiplex PCR, lists solely in-frame clones and lacks some. In the table there are tens of thousands of clones, about 91% of which are singletons. This chain uses TRBV27 with TRBJ2-3, with a possible D match to TRBD2 (6 bases). This receptor was obtained from a human donor with classical Hodgkin lymphoma. Sample: peripheral blood mononuclear cells (PBMCs), taken before the second cycle of nivolumab. CDR3 amino acids: CASSLSAWAGDTQYF. CDR3 sequence (DNA): TGTGCCAGCAGTTTATCGGCGTGGGCGGGGGATACGCAGTATTTT.